The source of this T cell receptor (beta chain) is a study of control samples from healthy donors and cancer patients. Method: immunoSEQ multiplex PCR; TCRdb's copy keeps in-frame clones and lacks some. The sample includes 190,000 or so clones, over 80% of them seen just once. Note on this clone: The junction shows a germline mismatch at one end, possibly a read error.

This CDR3 region has 9 residues. Germline CDR1 MNHEY, CDR2 SMNVEV (reference sequence). This chain connects TRBV27 to TRBJ1-4; D is uncertain. Sequenced sample: blood. The receptor was isolated from a man aged 18-30 years in good health. The CDR3 nucleotides read TGTGCCAGCAGGGCCGGACTTTATTTT. Its translation is CASRAGLYF.